This T cell receptor (beta chain) originates from a study of cytomegalovirus exposure and HLA in healthy donors. The PCR was carried out with 60 Vbeta primers and 13 Jbeta primers. TCRdb's copy holds only in-frame clones and misses some; the assay was immunoSEQ multiplex PCR. The sample comprises 80,000 to 100,000 clones, about 78% of which are singletons, and around 3.6% rests with the top ten. V was shortened by 4 bases and J by 1 base, with 7 bases between the two germline ends. This CDR3 is built from 13 residues. Germline V gives CDR1 SGHTA, CDR2 FQGTGA. The sequencing sample was made of PBMCs. V and J are TRBV7-3 and TRBJ1-1; D is ambiguous. The sequence derives from a man aged 40-55 years in good health and CMV-seronegative. The DNA for the CDR3 is TGTGCCAGCAGCTCTAATGCGAACACTGAAGCTTTCTTT. Protein: CASSSNANTEAFF.